The entry below gives a single T cell receptor beta chain sequence along with its context. The data are from a study of blood T cells in healthy people across ages. With a J-beta primer mix and a sample-barcoded 5' primer, a second PCR ran about 6 to 11 cycles. MiXCR, run by TCRdb on the 5' RACE reads, gives a single entry per CDR3 protein. The table records 1,300,000 or so distinct CDR3 sequences, approximately 59% of them present only once. The receptor's source is a young man in good health. The sample was blood.

The CDR3 DNA follows: TGTGCCAGCAGCCATAGGCCTAGCGGGAGTACCTACAATGAGCAGTACTTC. Translated: CASSHRPSGSTYNEQYF. This chain links TRBV4-2 with TRBJ2-7; 10 bases fit TRBD2. V dropped 3 bases and J dropped 7; count of bases not matched to a gene: 15. The germline CDR1 and CDR2 sequences are LGHNA and YNFKEQ. CDR3 length: 17 amino acids.